A single sample gave rise to the 26 T cell receptor beta chains below, sequenced in a study of neoadjuvant nivolumab and ipilimumab in lung cancer. This table comes from immunoSEQ multiplex PCR, and its TCRdb copy is limited to in-frame clones, with some not included. The data hold some 7,000 clones, with over 80% observed a single time. Specimen: tumor tissue, collected after neoadjuvant nivolumab, alone or with ipilimumab, at or shortly before surgery. These receptors were collected from an adult with non-small cell lung cancer.

The chain has TRBV9 and TRBJ2-7; weak D call: TRBD1 (6 bases). V was clipped by 0 bases and J by 3 bases, with 13 bases between them. Per the germline V gene, CDR1 is SGDLS and CDR2 is YYNGEE. The CDR3 spans 15 residues. The CDR3 loop reads CASSVAPGDGYEQYF. CDR3 nucleotide sequence: TGTGCCAGCAGCGTAGCGCCAGGGGACGGCTACGAGCAGTACTTC.

The table lists this clone with a few counts. This chain links TRBV5-4 with TRBJ1-2; no clear D gene. The germline CDR1 and CDR2 sequences are SGHNT and YYREEE (reference sequence). The CDR3 covers 14 residues. Trimming shortened V by 1 base and J by 8 bases, and 15 bases separated the two germline ends. CDR3 residues: CASSLYTGKGGYTF. The CDR3 DNA reads TGTGCCAGCAGCTTGTACACGGGAAAGGGAGGCTACACCTTC. Supplemented by reference TRBV5-4 and TRBJ1-2, the full variable domain reads ETGVTQSPTHLIKTRGQQVTLRCSSQSGHNTVSWYQQALGQGPQFIFQYYREEENGRGNFPPRFSGLQFPNYSSELNVNALELDDSALYLCASSLYTGKGGYTFGSGTRLTVV.

The chain is built from TRBV11-2 and TRBJ2-7; D gene ambiguous. V lost 2 bases, J lost 5 bases, and 16 bases lay in between. In germline, CDR1 is SGHAT, CDR2 FQNNGV. This CDR3 spans 15 amino acids. CDR3 sequence: CASSLTLDTFDEQYF. In DNA, the CDR3 is TGTGCCAGCAGCTTAACCCTCGACACCTTCGACGAGCAGTACTTC.

V usage is TRBV20-1 and J usage is TRBJ2-5, with unresolved D. V lost 6 bases and J lost 5, with 10 bases in between. This CDR3 is built from 11 residues. Germline CDR1 reads DFQATT; CDR2 reads SNEGSKA (reference sequence). This CDR3 reads CSAPTGETQYF. Written as DNA, the CDR3 is TGCAGTGCCCCGACCGGGGAGACCCAGTACTTC.

This sequence joins TRBV18 and TRBJ2-7; 7 nucleotides match TRBD1. Per the germline V gene, CDR1 is KGHSH and CDR2 is LQKENI. This CDR3 is 12 amino acids long. V trimming: 8 bases; J trimming: 7 bases; junction bases outside the gene matches: 8. CDR3 protein: CASGRQGFEQYF. As DNA, the CDR3 is TGTGCCAGCGGGCGACAGGGCTTTGAGCAGTACTTC.

This sequence joins TRBV4-1 and TRBJ1-1, with D hard to call. CDR1 and CDR2 (germline): MGHRA, YSYEKL. The V and J ends lost 1 base and 3 bases respectively, with 12 bases between them. The CDR3 loop spans 15 amino acids. The CDR3 DNA reads as TGCGCCAGCAGCCAAGTATTTCGTGGGGACACTGAAGCTTTCTTT. The encoded protein is CASSQVFRGDTEAFF.

There are a few counts of this clone. This chain uses TRBV9 with TRBJ1-6; TRBD1 matches at 8 bases. V shed 4 bases and J 14 bases; nucleotides not matched to a gene: 5. CDR1 is SGDLS and CDR2 is YYNGEE in the germline V gene. The CDR3 has 12 amino acids. The CDR3 DNA is TGTGCCAGCAGCCCGACAGGGGCATCCCTCCACTTT. This gives the protein CASSPTGASLHF.

This clone appeared a single time. The chain uses TRBV5-4 and TRBJ1-1; 8 positions match TRBD1. V lost 3 bases and J lost 4; bases outside the gene matches: 11. This CDR3 is built from 16 residues. The germline V gene encodes CDR1 SGHNT and CDR2 YYREEE (reference sequence). The CDR3 sequence is CASSSQGGNWGTEAFF. The CDR3 nucleotides read TGTGCCAGCAGCTCACAGGGGGGGAATTGGGGCACTGAAGCTTTCTTT.

The J gene is TRBJ1-6, the V gene TRBV7-9; 7 nucleotides line up with TRBD1. V trimming: 1 base; J trimming: 10 bases; junction bases outside the gene matches: 7. This CDR3 region has 15 residues. The V gene's germline CDR1 is SEHNR and CDR2 FQNEAQ (reference sequence). The CDR3 here is CASSLDVTGYSPLHF. In DNA form, the CDR3 reads TGTGCCAGCAGCTTAGACGTGACAGGGTACTCACCCCTCCACTTT.

This chain joins TRBV10-3 and TRBJ1-2; D may be TRBD1 (6 bases). CDR3 size: 13 residues. Trimming removed 3 bases at V and 2 bases at J, with 7 bases between. Germline-derived CDR1 and CDR2 are ENHRY and SYGVKD. In nucleotides, the CDR3 is TGTGCCATCAGTGAAGACAGGAACTATGGCTACACCTTC. Amino acids: CAISEDRNYGYTF.

V usage is TRBV14 and J usage is TRBJ1-6; 9 bases match TRBD1. There are 17 residues in the CDR3. Germline V gene sequence: CDR1 SGHDN, CDR2 FVKESK. After removal of 0 bases from V and 10 bases from J, the junction contained 10 bases not matched to a gene. CDR3 nucleotides: TGTGCCAGCAGCCAAGAATATCAAGGGACAGGGAGGTCACCCCTCCACTTT. Its translation is CASSQEYQGTGRSPLHF.

V gene TRBV18 combines with J gene TRBJ1-4; possible D gene TRBD1, 6 bases. Germline CDR1 reads KGHSH; CDR2 reads LQKENI. Trimming took off 5 bases at V and 0 bases at J, with 19 bases between the two ends. The CDR3 runs to 18 residues. The CDR3 DNA follows: TGTGCCAGCTCATCAGGGGTAATGGCTGGTGCAACTAATGAAAAACTGTTTTTT. This sequence encodes CASSSGVMAGATNEKLFF.

The chain employs TRBV2 and TRBJ2-2, with 10 bases that match TRBD1. This CDR3 comprises 16 residues. Germline values: CDR1 SNHLY, CDR2 FYNNEI. J gave up 1 base and V 4 bases, and 3 bases lay outside the gene matches. This chain's CDR3 is CASSGQGAQNTGELFF. DNA for the CDR3: TGTGCCAGCAGTGGACAGGGGGCGCAGAACACCGGGGAGCTGTTTTTT.

The genes are TRBV19 and TRBJ1-2; D may be TRBD1 (6 bases). Germline V gives CDR1 LNHDA, CDR2 SQIVND (reference sequence). The CDR3 extends over 15 amino acids. Trimming left V 9 bases short and J 4 bases short, with 21 bases between. CDR3 in amino acids: CASQPFGQTTYGYTF. The CDR3 DNA reads TGTGCCAGCCAACCCTTCGGACAGACCACCTATGGCTACACCTTC.

This rearrangement joins TRBV11-1 to TRBJ1-1; 7 bases line up with TRBD1. Trimming took 5 bases from V and 1 from J; bases not matched to a gene: 4. Germline V lookup: CDR1 SGHAT, CDR2 FQDESV (reference sequence). The CDR3 consists of 14 residues. The CDR3 is CASSQDRSNTEAFF. CDR3 in DNA: TGTGCCAGCAGCCAGGACAGGTCGAACACTGAAGCTTTCTTT.

V is TRBV27 and J is TRBJ1-6; D ambiguous. V lost 8 bases, J lost 7 bases, and 12 bases lay in between. CDR1 is MNHEY and CDR2 is SMNVEV in the germline V gene (reference sequence). CDR3 length: 13 residues. Written as DNA, the CDR3 is TGTGCCAGCGCCGGGTTCTTAAATTCACCCCTCCACTTT. Protein product: CASAGFLNSPLHF.

J is TRBJ1-3 and V is TRBV5-1; 10 bases fit TRBD1. CDR1 SGHRS and CDR2 YFSETQ come from the germline V gene. This CDR3 has 15 residues. V gave up 4 bases and J gave up 7 bases; unmatched junction bases: 8. The CDR3 spells CASSGMPGQGNTIYF. In DNA, the CDR3 is TGCGCCAGCAGCGGTATGCCGGGACAGGGGAACACCATATATTTT.

The rearrangement uses TRBV6-5 and TRBJ2-7; D gene unclear. CDR3 length: 14 residues. Trimming took 5 bases from V and 2 from J, leaving 13 bases between them. CDR1 and CDR2 (germline): MNHEY, SVGAGI. In nucleotides, the CDR3 is TGTGCCAGCAGTCTTGCGACTGGCCCCTACGAGCAGTACTTC. Translating gives CASSLATGPYEQYF.

The rearrangement links TRBV15 to TRBJ2-7; TRBD2 matches at 10 bases. The CDR3 spans 16 residues. CDR1 and CDR2 (germline): LNHNV, YYDKDF (reference sequence). The V and J ends lost 3 bases and 4 bases, in that order; junction bases with no gene match: 9. CDR3 in DNA: TGTGCCACCAGCAGGGGTATAAGCGGGGGGGCTTACGAGCAGTACTTC. Its translation is CATSRGISGGAYEQYF.

J is TRBJ2-1 and V is TRBV18; D gene unclear. The CDR3 sequence is 13 residues long. The ends were cut back, 3 bases at V and 4 bases at J, with 7 bases in the middle. Germline V gene sequence: CDR1 KGHSH, CDR2 LQKENI. The CDR3 spells CASSPEGYNEQFF. Written as DNA, the CDR3 is TGTGCCAGCTCACCGGAAGGGTACAATGAGCAGTTCTTC.

CDR3 sequence reads: CASSSPPLWGVRLETQYF. CDR3 nucleotide sequence: TGTGCCAGCAGCTCACCACCACTCTGGGGGGTGCGGTTGGAGACCCAGTACTTC. This chain joins TRBV7-2 and TRBJ2-5, with a possible D match to TRBD2 (6 bases). Germline CDR1 and CDR2: SGHTA and FQGNSA. The CDR3 covers 18 residues. Trimming removed 4 bases at V and 5 bases at J, with 26 bases between. The variable domain in full, completed from reference TRBV7-2 and TRBJ2-5, reads GAGVSQSPSNKVTEKGKDVELRCDPISGHTALYWYRQSLGQGLEFLIYFQGNSAPDKSGLPSDRFSAERTGGSVSTLTIQRTQQEDSAVYLCASSSPPLWGVRLETQYFGPGTRLLVL.

This clone was found once. The chain couples TRBV7-2 to TRBJ2-7, with D possibly matching TRBD1 (5 bases). This CDR3 has 14 residues. V lost 5 bases, J lost 2 bases, and 13 bases lay in between. CDR1 and CDR2 (germline): SGHTA, FQGNSA. The CDR3 DNA follows: TGTGCCAGCAGCCCTGCAGGGAACCCCTACGAGCAGTACTTC. Its translation is CASSPAGNPYEQYF.

CDR3 loop: CATSEGRRNSPLHF. The CDR3 region has the DNA TGTGCCACCTCAGAGGGGCGGCGTAATTCACCCCTCCACTTT. This chain links TRBV10-3 with TRBJ1-6; tentative D call: TRBD1 (5 bases). From germline, CDR1 is ENHRY and CDR2 SYGVKD. The length of the CDR3 is 14 residues. The V end was cut by 10 bases, the J end by 6 bases, with 16 bases between.

The gene calls are TRBV5-1 and TRBJ2-7, with TRBD1 identical over 8 bases. Germline CDR1 SGHRS, CDR2 YFSETQ. The CDR3 runs 15 residues. The J segment lost 2 bases and the V segment lost 4 bases, leaving 8 bases of the junction unmatched. CDR3 DNA sequence: TGCGCCAGCAGCAAACCAGGGACAGGAACCTACGAGCAGTACTTC. It codes for CASSKPGTGTYEQYF.

The rearrangement joins TRBV6-1 to TRBJ1-2; a weak D match, TRBD1 (6 bases). The CDR3 runs 15 residues. Germline CDR1 MNHNS, CDR2 SASEGT. Trimming pared 6 bases from V and 3 bases from J, leaving 17 bases between. CDR3 coding DNA: TGTGCCAGCAGGGAGGGGGGCGGACGGCACTATGGCTACACCTTC. This encodes CASREGGGRHYGYTF.

This chain uses TRBV5-1 with TRBJ2-7; D may match TRBD1 or TRBD2 (6 bases each). V dropped 1 base and J dropped 5 bases, with 16 bases sitting between them. The CDR3 length is 15 residues. Germline V gives CDR1 SGHRS, CDR2 YFSETQ. The CDR3 DNA reads TGCGCCAGCAGCTTGATTGGGGGGCTTGTCGACGAGCAGTACTTC. As protein: CASSLIGGLVDEQYF. The entire variable domain, with the rest obtained from reference TRBV5-1 and TRBJ2-7, is as follows: KAGVTQTPRYLIKTRGQQVTLSCSPISGHRSVSWYQQTPGQGLQFLFEYFSETQRNKGNFPGRFSGRQFSNSRSEMNVSTLELGDSALYLCASSLIGGLVDEQYFGPGTRLTVT.